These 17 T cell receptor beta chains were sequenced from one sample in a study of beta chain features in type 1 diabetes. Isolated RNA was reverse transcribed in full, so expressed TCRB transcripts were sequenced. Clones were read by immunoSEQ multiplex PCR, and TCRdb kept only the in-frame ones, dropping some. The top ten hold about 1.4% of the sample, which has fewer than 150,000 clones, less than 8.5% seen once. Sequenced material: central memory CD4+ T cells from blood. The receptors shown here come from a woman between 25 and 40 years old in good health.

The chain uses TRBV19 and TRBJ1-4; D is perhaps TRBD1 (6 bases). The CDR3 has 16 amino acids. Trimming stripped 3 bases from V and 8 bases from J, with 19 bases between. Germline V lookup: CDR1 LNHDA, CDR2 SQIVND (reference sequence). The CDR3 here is CASSMGTGLREEKLFF. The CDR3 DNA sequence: TGTGCCAGTAGTATGGGAACAGGGCTGCGTGAGGAAAAACTGTTTTTT.

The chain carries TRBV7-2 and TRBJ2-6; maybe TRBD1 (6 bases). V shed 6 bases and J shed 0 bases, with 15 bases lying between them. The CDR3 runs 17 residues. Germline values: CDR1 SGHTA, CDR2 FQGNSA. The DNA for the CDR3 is TGTGCCAGCAGGGGGGCAGGGGTCTCCTCTGGGGCCAACGTCCTGACTTTC. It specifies CASRGAGVSSGANVLTF.

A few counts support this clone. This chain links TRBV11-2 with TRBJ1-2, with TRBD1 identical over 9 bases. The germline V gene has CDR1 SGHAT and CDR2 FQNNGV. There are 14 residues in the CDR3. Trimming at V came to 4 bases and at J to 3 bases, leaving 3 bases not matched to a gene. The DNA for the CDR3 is TGTGCCAGCAGCTCCGGGACAGGGCACTATGGCTACACCTTC. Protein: CASSSGTGHYGYTF. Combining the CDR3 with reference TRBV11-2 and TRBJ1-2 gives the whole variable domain EAGVAQSPRYKIIEKRQSVAFWCNPISGHATLYWYQQILGQGPKLLIQFQNNGVVDDSQLPKDRFSAERLKGVDSTLKIQPAKLEDSAVYLCASSSGTGHYGYTFGSGTRLTVV.

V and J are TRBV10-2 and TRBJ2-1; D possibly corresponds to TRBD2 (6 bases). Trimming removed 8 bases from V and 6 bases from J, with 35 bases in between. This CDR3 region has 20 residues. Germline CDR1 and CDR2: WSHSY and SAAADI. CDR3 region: CASLLGRRRGLSGMVNEQFF. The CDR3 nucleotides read TGCGCCAGCCTCTTGGGCAGGAGAAGGGGACTCTCAGGGATGGTCAATGAGCAGTTCTTC.

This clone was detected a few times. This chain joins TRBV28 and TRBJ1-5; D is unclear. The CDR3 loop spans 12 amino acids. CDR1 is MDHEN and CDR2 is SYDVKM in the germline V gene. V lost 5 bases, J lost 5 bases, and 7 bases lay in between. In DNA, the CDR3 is TGTGCCAGCAGTCCCTCCGATCAGCCCCAGCATTTT. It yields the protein CASSPSDQPQHF.

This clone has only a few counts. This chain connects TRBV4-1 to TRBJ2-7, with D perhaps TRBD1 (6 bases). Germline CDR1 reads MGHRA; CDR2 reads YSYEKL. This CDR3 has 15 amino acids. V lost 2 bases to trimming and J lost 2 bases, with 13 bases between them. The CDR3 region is CASSQNDRPPYEQYF. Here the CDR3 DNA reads TGCGCCAGCAGCCAAAACGACAGGCCTCCCTACGAGCAGTACTTC.

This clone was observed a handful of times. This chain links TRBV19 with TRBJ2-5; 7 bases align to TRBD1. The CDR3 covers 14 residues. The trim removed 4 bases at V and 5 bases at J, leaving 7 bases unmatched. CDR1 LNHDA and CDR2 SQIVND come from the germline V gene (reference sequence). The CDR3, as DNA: TGTGCCAGTAGTACGATCCAGGGGGTGGAGACCCAGTACTTC. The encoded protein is CASSTIQGVETQYF. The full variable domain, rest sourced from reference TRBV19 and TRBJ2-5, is DGGITQSPKYLFRKEGQNVTLSCEQNLNHDAMYWYRQDPGQGLRLIYYSQIVNDFQKGDIAEGYSVSREKKESFPLTVTSAQKNPTAFYLCASSTIQGVETQYFGPGTRLLVL.

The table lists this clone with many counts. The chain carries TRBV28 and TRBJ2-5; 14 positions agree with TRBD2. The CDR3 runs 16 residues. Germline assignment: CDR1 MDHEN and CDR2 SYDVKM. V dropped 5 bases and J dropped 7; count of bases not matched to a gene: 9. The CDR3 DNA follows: TGTGCCAGCAGTCGGACTAGCGGGAGGCGAGGGTGGACCCAGTACTTC. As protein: CASSRTSGRRGWTQYF. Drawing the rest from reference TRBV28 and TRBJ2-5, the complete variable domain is DVKVTQSSRYLVKRTGEKVFLECVQDMDHENMFWYRQDPGLGLRLIYFSYDVKMKEKGDIPEGYSVSREKKERFSLILESASTNQTSMYLCASSRTSGRRGWTQYFGPGTRLLVL.

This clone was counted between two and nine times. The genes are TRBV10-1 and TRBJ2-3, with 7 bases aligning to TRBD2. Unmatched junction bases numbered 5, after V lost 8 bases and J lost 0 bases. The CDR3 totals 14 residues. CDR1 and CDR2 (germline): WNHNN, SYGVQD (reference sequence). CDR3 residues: CASRAGRSTDTQYF. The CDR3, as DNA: TGCGCCAGCCGAGCGGGGCGTAGCACAGATACGCAGTATTTT.

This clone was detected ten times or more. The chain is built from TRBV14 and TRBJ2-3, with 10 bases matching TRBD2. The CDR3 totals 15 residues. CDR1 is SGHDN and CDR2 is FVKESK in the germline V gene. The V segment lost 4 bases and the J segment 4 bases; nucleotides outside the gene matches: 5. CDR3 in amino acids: CASSLLAGMPDTQYF. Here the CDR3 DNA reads TGTGCCAGCAGCCTACTAGCGGGGATGCCAGATACGCAGTATTTT.

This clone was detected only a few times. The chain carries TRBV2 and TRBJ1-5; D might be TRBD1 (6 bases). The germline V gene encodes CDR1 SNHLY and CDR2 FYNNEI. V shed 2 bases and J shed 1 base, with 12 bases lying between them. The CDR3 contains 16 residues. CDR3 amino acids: CASSESGGESNQPQHF. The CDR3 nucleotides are TGTGCCAGCAGTGAAAGCGGGGGCGAGAGCAATCAGCCCCAGCATTTT.

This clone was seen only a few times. The CDR3 protein is CASTFWGIRGNTEAFF. CDR3 bases: TGTGCCAGCACCTTCTGGGGTATTCGGGGTAACACTGAAGCTTTCTTT. V is TRBV28 and J is TRBJ1-1; D not resolved. Trimming removed 7 bases from V and 2 bases from J, with 20 bases in between. CDR1 is MDHEN, CDR2 SYDVKM, per germline. CDR3 length: 16 amino acids.

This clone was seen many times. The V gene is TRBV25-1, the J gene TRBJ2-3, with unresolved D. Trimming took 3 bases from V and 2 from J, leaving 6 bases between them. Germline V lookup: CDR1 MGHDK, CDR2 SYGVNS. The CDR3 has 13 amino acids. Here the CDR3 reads CASSDGPTDTQYF. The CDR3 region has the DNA TGTGCCAGCAGTGATGGCCCCACAGATACGCAGTATTTT.

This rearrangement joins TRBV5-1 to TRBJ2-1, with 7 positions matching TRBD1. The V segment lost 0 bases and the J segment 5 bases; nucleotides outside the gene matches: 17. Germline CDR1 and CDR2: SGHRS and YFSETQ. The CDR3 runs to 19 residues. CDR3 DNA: TGCGCCAGCAGCTTGGACGGCCCTTTCTCGGGACAGCCTAACAATGAGCAGTTCTTC. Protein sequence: CASSLDGPFSGQPNNEQFF.

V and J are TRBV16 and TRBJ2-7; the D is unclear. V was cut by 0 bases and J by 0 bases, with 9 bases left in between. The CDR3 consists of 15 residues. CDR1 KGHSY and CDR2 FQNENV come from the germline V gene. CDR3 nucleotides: TGTGCCAGCAGCCAATCGCCTCAGGCCTCCTACGAGCAGTACTTC. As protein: CASSQSPQASYEQYF.

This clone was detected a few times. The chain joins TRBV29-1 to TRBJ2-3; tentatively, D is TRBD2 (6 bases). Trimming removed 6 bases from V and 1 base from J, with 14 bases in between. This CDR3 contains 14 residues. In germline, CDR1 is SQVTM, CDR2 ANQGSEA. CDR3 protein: CSVASGGGTDTQYF. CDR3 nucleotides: TGCAGCGTAGCGAGCGGAGGGGGCACAGATACGCAGTATTTT.

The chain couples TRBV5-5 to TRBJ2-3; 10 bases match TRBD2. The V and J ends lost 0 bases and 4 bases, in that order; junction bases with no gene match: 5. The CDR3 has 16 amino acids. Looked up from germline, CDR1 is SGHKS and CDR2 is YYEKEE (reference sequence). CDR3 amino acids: CASSLVLAGTADTQYF. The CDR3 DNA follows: TGTGCCAGCAGCTTGGTACTAGCGGGAACCGCAGATACGCAGTATTTT.